Given below is one T cell receptor beta chain in context. These data belong to a study of blood T cell repertoires in COVID-19. Overall study context: PBMCs, B-cell-depleted T cells, or T cells were the source of the cDNA or gDNA that made up the material.

The CDR3 covers 15 residues. J was trimmed by 1 base and V by 4 bases; bases with no gene match: 5. Germline CDR1 reads MNHEY; CDR2 reads SVGAGI. Here immunoSEQ multiplex PCR was the method, and the copy in TCRdb shows in-frame clones only, minus some. The sample shows approximately 200,000 clones, approximately 91% of them seen only once. This TCR came from a woman aged 60-75 years with acute or convalescent COVID-19. The specimen was peripheral blood. The chain has TRBV6-5 and TRBJ2-7; 9 bases line up with TRBD1. Written as DNA, the CDR3 is TGTGCCAGCAGTTTTTGGGGACAGGGTTCCTACGAGCAGTACTTC. Translating gives CASSFWGQGSYEQYF.